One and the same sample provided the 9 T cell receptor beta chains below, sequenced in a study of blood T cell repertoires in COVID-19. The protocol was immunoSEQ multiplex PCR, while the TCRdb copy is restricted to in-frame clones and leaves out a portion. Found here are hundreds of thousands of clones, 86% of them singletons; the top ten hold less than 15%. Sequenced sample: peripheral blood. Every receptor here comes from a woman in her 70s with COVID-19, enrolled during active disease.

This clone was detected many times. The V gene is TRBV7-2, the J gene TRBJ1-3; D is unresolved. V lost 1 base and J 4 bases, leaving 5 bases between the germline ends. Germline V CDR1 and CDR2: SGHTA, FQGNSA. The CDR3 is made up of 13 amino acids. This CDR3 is CASSLGGGNTIYF. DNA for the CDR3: TGTGCCAGCAGCTTAGGAGGGGGAAACACCATATATTTT. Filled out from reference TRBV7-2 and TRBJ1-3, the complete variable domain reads GAGVSQSPSNKVTEKGKDVELRCDPISGHTALYWYRQSLGQGLEFLIYFQGNSAPDKSGLPSDRFSAERTGGSVSTLTIQRTQQEDSAVYLCASSLGGGNTIYFGEGSWLTVV.

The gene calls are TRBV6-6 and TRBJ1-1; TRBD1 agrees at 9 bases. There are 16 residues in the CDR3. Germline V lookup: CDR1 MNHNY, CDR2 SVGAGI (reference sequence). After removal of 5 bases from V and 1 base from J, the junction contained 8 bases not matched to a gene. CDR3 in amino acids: CASSPFRTGENTEAFF. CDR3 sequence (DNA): TGTGCCAGCAGTCCATTTCGGACAGGGGAGAACACTGAAGCTTTCTTT.

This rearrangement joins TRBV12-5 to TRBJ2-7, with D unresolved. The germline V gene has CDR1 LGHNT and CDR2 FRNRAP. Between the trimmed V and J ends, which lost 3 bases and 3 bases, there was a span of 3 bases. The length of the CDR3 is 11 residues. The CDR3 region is CASGLYYEQYF. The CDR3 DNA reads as TGTGCTAGTGGTTTATACTACGAGCAGTACTTC.

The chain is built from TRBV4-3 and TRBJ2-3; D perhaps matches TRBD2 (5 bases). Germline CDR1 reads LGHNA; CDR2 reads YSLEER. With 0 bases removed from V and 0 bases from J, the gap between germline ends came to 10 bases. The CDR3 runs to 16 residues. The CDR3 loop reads CASSQETGFSTDTQYF. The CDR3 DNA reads TGCGCCAGCAGCCAAGAGACGGGGTTCAGCACAGATACGCAGTATTTT.

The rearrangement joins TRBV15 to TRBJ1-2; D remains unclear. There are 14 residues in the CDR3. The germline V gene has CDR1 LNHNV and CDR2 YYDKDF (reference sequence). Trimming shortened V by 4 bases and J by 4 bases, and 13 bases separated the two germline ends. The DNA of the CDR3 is TGTGCCACCAGCACTCCGGCGGATGGCTATGGCTACACCTTC. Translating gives CATSTPADGYGYTF.

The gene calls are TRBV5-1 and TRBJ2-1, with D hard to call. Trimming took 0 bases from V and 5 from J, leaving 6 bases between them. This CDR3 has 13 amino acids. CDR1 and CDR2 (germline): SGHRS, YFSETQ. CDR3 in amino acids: CASSLGGDNEQFF. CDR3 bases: TGCGCCAGCAGCTTGGGCGGAGACAATGAGCAGTTCTTC.

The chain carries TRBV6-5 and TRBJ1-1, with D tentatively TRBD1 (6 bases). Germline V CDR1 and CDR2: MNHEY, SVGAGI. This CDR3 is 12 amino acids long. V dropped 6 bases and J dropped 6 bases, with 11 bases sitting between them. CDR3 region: CASSTGMAEAFF. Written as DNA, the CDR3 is TGTGCCAGCAGCACAGGGATGGCTGAAGCTTTCTTT.

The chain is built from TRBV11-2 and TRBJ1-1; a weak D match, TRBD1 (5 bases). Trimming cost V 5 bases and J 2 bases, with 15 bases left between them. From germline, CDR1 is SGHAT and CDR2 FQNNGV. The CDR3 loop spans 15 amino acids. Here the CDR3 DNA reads TGTGCCAGCAGCCTCACGGGGGGGGTTAACACTGAAGCTTTCTTT. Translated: CASSLTGGVNTEAFF.

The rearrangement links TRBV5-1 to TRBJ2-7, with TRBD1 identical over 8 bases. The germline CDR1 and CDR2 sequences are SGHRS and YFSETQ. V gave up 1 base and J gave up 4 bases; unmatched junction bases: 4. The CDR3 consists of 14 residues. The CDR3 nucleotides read TGCGCCAGCAGCTTGTCAGGGGGCCGGTACGAGCAGTACTTC. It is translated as CASSLSGGRYEQYF.